Following are 14 T cell receptor beta chains from one sample sequenced in a study of human T cells and chemical hapten exposure. Time point of the sample: pre-sensitization, week 0. Stated treatment: therapeutic diphenylcyclopropenone sensitization with weekly scalp DPC. TCRdb analysed the RACE reads with MiXCR anew, one entry per CDR3 protein. This sample carries tens of thousands of distinct CDR3 sequences, around 9.6% of them seen once, and the ten largest clones take less than 4.5%. The sequenced sample was whole blood, obtained in connection with sensitization to the hapten diphenylcyclopropenone (DPC). The source is a woman in her 40s with alopecia areata. Some clones in this sample may be carry-over from other donors' samples.

This rearrangement joins TRBV30 to TRBJ2-3; D uncertain. The CDR3 is 14 residues long. Germline V lookup: CDR1 GTSNPN, CDR2 SVGIG (reference sequence). Between the trimmed V and J ends, which lost 1 base and 3 bases, there was a span of 11 bases. The DNA for the CDR3 is TGTGCCTGGAGTGGTGGGTTTGCTACAGATACGCAGTATTTT. Residues: CAWSGGFATDTQYF.

This clonotype was counted only a few times. The V and J genes are TRBV7-9 and TRBJ2-7; 7 bases agree with TRBD2. CDR3 length equals 15 residues. Germline V gives CDR1 SEHNR, CDR2 FQNEAQ (reference sequence). V was pared by 0 bases and J by 0 bases, with 2 bases of the junction left unmatched. DNA of the CDR3: TGTGCCAGCAGCTTAGCCGGGGGGACCTCCTACGAGCAGTACTTC. Its translation is CASSLAGGTSYEQYF.

This clonotype was counted at least ten times. This chain joins TRBV5-1 and TRBJ2-7, with D possibly matching TRBD1 (6 bases). The CDR3 extends over 13 amino acids. In germline, CDR1 is SGHRS, CDR2 YFSETQ. Trimming removed 4 bases at V and 2 bases at J, with 10 bases between. CDR3 DNA: TGCGCCAGCAGCCTGGACAGTGCCTACGAGCAGTACTTC. Translation: CASSLDSAYEQYF.

This clonotype was seen many times. V gene TRBV25-1 combines with J gene TRBJ1-4, with 9 bases lining up with TRBD1. Germline values: CDR1 MGHDK, CDR2 SYGVNS. The CDR3 has 15 residues. Germline trimming cut 3 bases from V and 5 bases from J; bases unmatched to any gene: 4. CDR3 loop: CASSEGQGSNEKLFF. As DNA, the CDR3 is TGTGCCAGCAGTGAGGGACAGGGTAGCAATGAAAAACTGTTTTTT.

This clonotype was found many times. V and J are TRBV29-1 and TRBJ2-2; 7 bases map to TRBD1. The V segment lost 6 bases and the J segment 0 bases; nucleotides outside the gene matches: 4. This CDR3 spans 14 amino acids. The germline V gene has CDR1 SQVTM and CDR2 ANQGSEA. This chain's CDR3 is CSVRDRANTGELFF. DNA for the CDR3: TGCAGCGTCCGGGACAGAGCGAACACCGGGGAGCTGTTTTTT.

This clonotype was seen a few times. J is TRBJ1-1 and V is TRBV2, with D unclear. This CDR3 contains 14 residues. Trimming shortened V by 5 bases and J by 2 bases, and 12 bases separated the two germline ends. Germline CDR1 is SNHLY and CDR2 is FYNNEI. In nucleotides, the CDR3 is TGTGCCAGCAGTAGCACACAAGGAAACACTGAAGCTTTCTTT. Translation gives CASSSTQGNTEAFF.

In this sample, this clonotype turned up a few times. This sequence joins TRBV5-1 and TRBJ2-2, with D maybe TRBD1 (6 bases). The V gene lost 6 bases and the J gene lost 0 bases, with 12 bases spanning the gap. Germline V gives CDR1 SGHRS, CDR2 YFSETQ. The CDR3 is 15 residues long. CDR3 sequence reads: CASTYQGPNTGELFF. CDR3 DNA: TGCGCCAGCACCTACCAGGGGCCGAACACCGGGGAGCTGTTTTTT.

Worth noting for this clonotype: This may be a read error, as it is one base from a much larger clone. This chain links TRBV5-1 with TRBJ2-7; D is possibly TRBD1 (6 bases). The germline gives CDR1 SGHRS, CDR2 YFSETQ. The CDR3 totals 12 residues. Here the CDR3 reads CASNLARDMQYF. The DNA for the CDR3 is TGCGCCAGCAACTTGGCCCGGGACATGCAGTACTTC.

This clonotype was observed many times. This chain joins TRBV5-4 and TRBJ1-2; TRBD1 matches at 7 bases. The CDR3 covers 14 residues. J lost 2 bases, V lost 4 bases, and 5 bases had no gene match. Germline assignment: CDR1 SGHNT and CDR2 YYREEE (reference sequence). As DNA, the CDR3 is TGTGCCAGCAGCCTTGGGACAGAGAACTATGGCTACACCTTC. It specifies CASSLGTENYGYTF.

In this sample, this clonotype turned up many times. The chain has TRBV7-9 and TRBJ1-6; D is unclear. This CDR3 is 13 amino acids long. V was cut by 5 bases and J by 7 bases, with 9 bases left in between. In germline, CDR1 is SEHNR, CDR2 FQNEAQ (reference sequence). The CDR3 region is CASSETRNSPLHF. Written as DNA, the CDR3 is TGTGCCAGCAGCGAGACCAGAAATTCACCCCTCCACTTT.

A word on this clonotype: A much larger clone lies a single base off, so this may be a read error. The chain uses TRBV6-6 and TRBJ1-6; unclear D gene. Per the germline V gene, CDR1 is MNHNY and CDR2 is SVGAGI (reference sequence). The CDR3 is 16 amino acids. The V end lost 6 bases, the J end lost 6 bases, and 18 bases lay between the germline ends. The DNA for the CDR3 is TGTGCCAGCAGCCAGTCAGTCTTCGGGAGTAATTCACCCCTCCACTTT. This translates into CASSQSVFGSNSPLHF.

This clonotype was seen ten or more times. The V gene is TRBV5-6, the J gene TRBJ2-5; tentatively, D is TRBD2 (5 bases). Per germline, CDR1 SGHDT and CDR2 YYEEEE. This CDR3 contains 13 residues. V lost 0 bases and J lost 5, with 8 bases in between. The chain's CDR3 is CASSLDGDETQYF. Written as DNA, the CDR3 is TGTGCCAGCAGCTTGGACGGGGATGAGACCCAGTACTTC.

This clonotype occurred many times. The chain has TRBV28 and TRBJ2-5, with D uncertain. This CDR3 has 14 residues. Germline loops: CDR1 MDHEN, CDR2 SYDVKM. With 3 bases removed from V and 5 bases from J, the gap between germline ends came to 13 bases. CDR3 in amino acids: CASSLGQRGETQYF. The CDR3 nucleotides are TGTGCCAGCAGTTTGGGCCAGAGAGGCGAGACCCAGTACTTC.

This clonotype was found many times. The chain uses TRBV19 and TRBJ1-2, with 8 nucleotides matching TRBD1. The J segment lost 4 bases and the V segment lost 7 bases, leaving 8 bases of the junction unmatched. The CDR3 sequence is 14 residues long. The germline CDR1 and CDR2 sequences are LNHDA and SQIVND (reference sequence). In DNA form, the CDR3 reads TGTGCCAGTACCCTAAGGGACAGGACCTATGGCTACACCTTC. Its protein is CASTLRDRTYGYTF.